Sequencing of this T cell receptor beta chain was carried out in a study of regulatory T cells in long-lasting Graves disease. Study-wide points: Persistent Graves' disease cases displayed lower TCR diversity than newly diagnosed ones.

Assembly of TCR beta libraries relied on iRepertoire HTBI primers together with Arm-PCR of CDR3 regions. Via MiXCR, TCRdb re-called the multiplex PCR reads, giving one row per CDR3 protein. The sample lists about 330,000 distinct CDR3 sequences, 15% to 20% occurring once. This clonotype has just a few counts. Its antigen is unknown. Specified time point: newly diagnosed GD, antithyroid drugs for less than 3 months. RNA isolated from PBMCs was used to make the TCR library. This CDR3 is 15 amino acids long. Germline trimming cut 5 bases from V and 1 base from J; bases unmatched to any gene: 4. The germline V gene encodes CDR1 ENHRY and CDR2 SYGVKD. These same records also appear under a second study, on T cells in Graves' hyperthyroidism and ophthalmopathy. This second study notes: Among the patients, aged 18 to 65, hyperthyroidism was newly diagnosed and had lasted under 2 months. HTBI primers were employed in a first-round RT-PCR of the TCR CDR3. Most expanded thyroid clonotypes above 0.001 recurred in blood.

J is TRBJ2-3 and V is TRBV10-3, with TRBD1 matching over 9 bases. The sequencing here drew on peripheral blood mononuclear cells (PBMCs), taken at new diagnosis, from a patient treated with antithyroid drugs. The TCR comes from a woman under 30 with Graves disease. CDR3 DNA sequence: TGTGCCATCAGTACCCGGGACAGGGGCACAGATACGCAGTATTTT. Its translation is CAISTRDRGTDTQYF.